This T cell receptor beta chain emerged from a study of blood T cells in healthy people across ages. Study-level background: Through template switching, about one barcoded beta molecule was captured per two T cells, as measured in model experiments.

Combining a sample-barcoded 5' primer with a J-beta primer mix, a second PCR ran for 7 to 11 cycles. Using its own MiXCR run on the 5' RACE reads, TCRdb lists one record per CDR3 protein. The table includes around 1,700,000 distinct CDR3 sequences, roughly 27% detected once. Per the germline V gene, CDR1 is MDHEN and CDR2 is SYDVKM. This CDR3 comprises 15 residues. A remark on this clonotype: What it binds is unknown.

Study-wide points: Expanded clonotype shifts may have been confounded, as the donors had an unknown CMV status.

The receptor's source is a woman in her 30s in good health. J is TRBJ2-4 and V is TRBV28, with 8 bases lining up with TRBD1. TRBJ2-7 matches the DNA end more closely, so the J call is doubtful. Material for sequencing was blood. For the CDR3, the DNA is TGTGCCAGCAGTTTAACCGACAGGGGAGGTTACGAGCAGTACTTC. It is translated as CASSLTDRGGYEQYF.